This TCR beta chain comes out of a study of blood T cell repertoires in COVID-19. Study information: Spain, Italy and the United States supplied samples that represented acute and convalescent COVID-19. T cells, B-cell-depleted T cells, or PBMCs provided the cDNA or gDNA that served as material.

Source study methods: How many nucleated cells were present was estimated from reference gene primer amplification. Generated by immunoSEQ multiplex PCR, the TCRdb table keeps only in-frame clones and is missing some. V and J calls and clone size follow that table, whereas D and trimming were derived from the DNA. This sample has around 100,000 clones, with roughly 80% found just once. The CDR3 consists of 14 residues. V dropped 1 base and J dropped 15; count of bases not matched to a gene: 8. CDR1 is LGHDT and CDR2 is YNNKEL in the germline V gene (reference sequence). The receptor's source is a human donor in a cohort sampled during active COVID-19. Sequencing input: peripheral blood. This rearrangement joins TRBV3-1 (or the pseudogene TRBV3-2) to TRBJ2-1; 11 nucleotides line up with TRBD2. This CDR3 is CASSQGLAGQGGFF. CDR3 coding DNA: TGTGCCAGCAGCCAAGGACTAGCGGGGCAGGGGGGGTTCTTC.